This T cell receptor beta chain was profiled in a study of OX40 agonist ivuxolimab in advanced cancers. The CDR3 has 15 residues. Germline V gene lookup returns CDR1 MNHNY and CDR2 SVGAGI (reference sequence). V was clipped by 9 bases and J by 5 bases; unmatched bases: 10. Here immunoSEQ multiplex PCR was the method, and the copy in TCRdb shows in-frame clones only, minus some. The data contain 90,000 to 95,000 clones, around four fifths of them seen just once; the ten biggest clones take up 0.9% to 1.2%. The sequence was obtained from an adult with an advanced solid tumor such as melanoma, head and neck, liver or kidney cancer. The chain recombines TRBV6-6 with TRBJ2-1; 10 nucleotides agree with TRBD1. The sequencing here drew on CD4+ or CD8+ T cells sorted from blood, taken in a trial of the OX40 agonist ivuxolimab. CDR3 nucleotides: TGTGCCAGTCAAATAGGGACAGGGGTTCACAATGAGCAGTTCTTC. Encoded protein: CASQIGTGVHNEQFF.